This T cell receptor beta chain originates from a study of shared clonotypes between healthy human individuals (TCRdb year 2020). Background on the whole study: A couple of women and a few men aged 18 to 49 years were included in the cohort. Per donor, three plates each were used for CD4 naive and CD4 memory, two for CD8 naive, and one for CD8 memory. The study deeply sequenced blood TCR repertoires of several healthy adults to estimate repertoire size and the extent of clonotype sharing between individuals. Different laboratories and diverse techniques were used to prepare libraries and sequence TCR repertoires, to increase sequencing depth and limit assay-specific biases. Between about 0.9 and 8.9 billion PBMCs per donor were obtained by leukapheresis. What the study reported, not specific to this receptor: When a few donors were compared, the shared fraction of clonotypes was 5% to 6.5% for naive CD4, approximately 3.5% for naive CD8, 2.3% for memory CD4, and 0.4% for memory CD8. Naive subsets generally had larger estimated clonotype richness than memory subsets did. Sampling was restricted to blood, and TCR repertoires in tissue are likely to differ from TCR repertoires in blood. Clonotypes shared by all four sorted-subset donors showed higher generation probabilities than non-shared clonotypes. Pairwise subsampling indicated that sequencing depth was expected to affect the degree of clonotype sharing among donors. The genetic and exposure-history diversity represented was limited by the small number of donors. Rarefaction of sorted-subset datasets indicated incomplete sequencing despite the large sequencing depth.

V lost 5 bases and J lost 1 base, and the count of bases not matched to a germline gene is 4. From the cysteine up to the phenylalanine, the CDR3 has a length of 16 residues. CDR3 DNA is the only sequence kept; it has 48 bases, read in frame from the first base. Per the germline V gene, SGHVS is the CDR1 and FQNEAQ is the CDR2. This clone appeared a single time. Its antigen is not yet known. Base qualities are missing; no much larger clone stands one base away. Using the deep immunoSEQ assay, multiplex PCR amplified TCR CDR3 regions from genomic DNA. Genomic DNA extracted from each cell subset was distributed evenly over all wells of several immunoSEQ 96-well plates, and each plate served as one replicate. For sorted subsets, 150 to 250 ng genomic DNA, equal to some 30,000 T cell genomes, was loaded into each replicate PCR. Purified libraries were quantified with a Qubit 3.0 fluorometer, sized on a Bioanalyzer 2100, and re-quantified with the KAPA Library Quantification kit. Each immunoSEQ 96-well plate was sequenced on its own single-read 150-cycle Illumina NextSeq 550 flow cell. Turning to the authors' computational methods: Because the immunoSEQ output held only junctional sequences and lacked quality scores, the filtering could not match the filtering applied to full-length reads. To assign V/J genes and CDR3, sequences were annotated using PyIR, a Python wrapper for IgBLAST v1.9, with IMGT germline references. Any read was removed if the V/J assignment was weak (E-value above 1e-6), the CDR3 was missing, or the read contained stop codons, out-of-frame junctions, or ambiguous translated residues. V3J clonotypes were defined as sequences sharing an identical inferred V gene, J gene, and CDR3 amino acid sequence. Percentage overlap between repertoires was computed as shared unique clonotypes divided by the size of the smaller repertoire. Repertoire richness was assessed with RTK rarefaction, the Chao1 estimator, and Recon v2.1 estimates of unobserved clonotypes. Generation probabilities were computed with OLGA for all TCRbeta clonotypes obtained by the gDNA method from a handful of donors. TCRdb provides this immuneACCESS table in a form limited to in-frame rearrangements. Some clones are lacking; in checked studies, under half of them reflect an unresolved V gene, and why the rest are absent is not known. That table supplies the V and J calls and clone size; D and trimming were determined from the DNA. In this sample the table shows roughly 1,500,000 clones, approximately 98.5% of which occur a single time. The ten biggest clones cover 0.3% to 0.45% of the sample.

The donors were healthy, HIV-negative adults with no recently reported acute infections or vaccinations. Every donor was a Caucasian adult residing in Nashville, Tennessee, USA. Magnetic negative selection was used to enrich CD4+ T cells, after which naive cells were positively selected on CD45RA and the negative fraction became the memory subset. After blood collection by leukapheresis, PBMCs were isolated using Ficoll-Histopaque density gradient centrifugation and then cryopreserved in the vapor phase of liquid nitrogen. Analytical flow cytometry was used to check the purity and quantity of each magnetically sorted T cell population. Genomic DNA was isolated from every sorted fraction and measured by UV absorbance on a Nanodrop 2000c.

The clonotype originates from a man aged 30 to 39 in good health. Sequencing input: naive CD4+ T cells sorted from blood. The cell subset or site label on this specimen signifies: CD45RA+ positively selected. This sequence uses TRBV7-8 and TRBJ2-2; TRBD2 agrees with 10 junctional bases. The DNA reads as follows: TGTGCCAGCAGCAGACGGACTAGCGGGAACACCGGGGAGCTGTTTTTT. Its coded protein is CASSRRTSGNTGELFF.